The 23 T cell receptor beta chains below were found in one sample sequenced in a study of tumor-infiltrating lymphocytes in primary liver carcinoma. Co-extraction of both nucleic acids (RNA and DNA) used roughly 20-33 mg of unsorted bulk tissue. TCR beta cDNA was prepared out of around 460 ng total RNA by means of a constant-region primer. Construction of TCR beta libraries relied on three successive nested multiplex PCR rounds employing slightly modified ARM-PCR. TRBV1-TRBV30 forward and Cbeta reverse primers drove the first two roughly 10-cycle rounds. Each CDR3 protein gets one entry after TCRdb re-called the multiplex PCR reads with MiXCR. The sample has 65,000 to 90,000 distinct CDR3 sequences, 72% seen once; the top ten hold roughly a fifth. The sequencing input was liver tumor tissue from sampling region 1. Subset reported: tumor region T1, superior pole. These receptors were obtained from a middle-aged man with primary liver carcinoma and hepatitis B virus infection.

In regard to this clonotype: At one end the junction does not follow the germline gene, possibly because of a read error. The chain recombines TRBV11-2 with TRBJ2-7, with 8 bases fitting TRBD2. Germline V gives CDR1 SGHAT, CDR2 FQNNGV. The CDR3 spans 18 residues. CDR3 nucleotide sequence: TGTGCCAGCAGCTTATCCGTTAGACTACCGGGAGGGGGGTACGAGCAGTGCTTC. Protein sequence: CASSLSVRLPGGGYEQCF.

This clonotype has just a few counts. A read error is possible here, since a much larger clone lies one base away. The CDR3 region is CASSRLLSPLRF. The CDR3 DNA sequence: TGTGCCAGCTCCAGGCTCCTTTCACCCCTCCGCTTT. V and J are TRBV14 and TRBJ1-6; no reliable D call. Germline V gives CDR1 SGHDN, CDR2 FVKESK. This CDR3 spans 12 amino acids.

This clonotype was detected once. One end of the junction is discordant with germline, which a read error may explain. The chain carries TRBV11-2 and TRBJ1-2; tentatively, D is TRBD1 (5 bases). From germline, CDR1 is SGHAT and CDR2 FQNNGV. CDR3 length equals 13 residues. The DNA of the CDR3 is TGTGCCGATAGCTTAGAGGGGAACTGTGGCTACACCTTC. Translating it yields CADSLEGNCGYTF.

This clonotype came up many times. The chain joins TRBV10-1 to TRBJ2-2; D unresolved. CDR3 length equals 13 residues. Trimming shortened V by 4 bases and J by 6 bases, and 9 bases separated the two germline ends. CDR1 is WNHNN, CDR2 SYGVQD, per germline (reference sequence). CDR3 in amino acids: CASSASVSGELFF. The CDR3 bases are TGCGCCAGCAGTGCCAGTGTATCCGGGGAGCTGTTTTTT.

Comment on this clonotype: The junction and the germline gene differ at one end; a read error may be behind it. The gene calls are TRBV11-2 and TRBJ2-2; D gene unclear. In germline, CDR1 is SGHAT, CDR2 FQNNGV. There are 12 residues in the CDR3. The CDR3 bases are TGTGTCAGCAGCTCCCCATCAATGGAGCTGTCTTTT. Its protein is CVSSSPSMELSF.

The chain recombines TRBV29-1 with TRBJ2-7; D not resolved. Germline-derived CDR1 and CDR2 are SQVTM and ANQGSEA. There are 14 residues in the CDR3. The V gene lost 4 bases and the J gene lost 3 bases, with 16 bases spanning the gap. CDR3 in amino acids: CSVGVGSEIYEQYF. The CDR3 DNA is TGCAGCGTTGGTGTAGGGTCAGAGATCTACGAGCAGTACTTC.

This clonotype came up many times. The chain recombines TRBV4-1 with TRBJ2-2; no firm D call. The CDR3 has 13 amino acids. V shed 4 bases and J shed 6 bases, with 9 bases lying between them. Looked up from germline, CDR1 is MGHRA and CDR2 is YSYEKL. CDR3 protein: CASSLVPPGELFF. DNA of the CDR3: TGCGCCAGCAGCCTGGTCCCCCCCGGGGAGCTGTTTTTT.

As for this clonotype: The conserved final phenylalanine or tryptophan is absent from the CDR3, which likely points to a read error. V gene TRBV11-3 combines with J gene TRBJ1-1; D is ambiguous. Germline CDR1 SGHNT, CDR2 YENEEA. The CDR3 length is 13 residues. The V end was cut by 0 bases, the J end by 3 bases, with 5 bases between. Here the CDR3 DNA reads TGTGCCAGCAGCTTAGAGTCATACACTGAAGCTTTCATT. Translation: CASSLESYTEAFI.

The V and J genes are TRBV10-3 and TRBJ1-4; 9 bases agree with TRBD1. J gave up 8 bases and V 4 bases, and 17 bases lay outside the gene matches. The CDR3 covers 18 residues. Per germline, CDR1 ENHRY and CDR2 SYGVKD. The CDR3 nucleotides read TGTGCCATCAGTGGGTCAGTCCCGGGACAGGGCTTGAACGAAAAACTGTTTTTT. It codes for CAISGSVPGQGLNEKLFF.

With respect to this clonotype: A read error may account for a junction end that differs from germline. The chain is built from TRBV29-1 and TRBJ2-1, with D possibly TRBD1 on 6 matching bases. CDR1 SQVTM and CDR2 ANQGSEA come from the germline V gene. This CDR3 is built from 12 residues. CDR3 loop: CSTQGSYNGQFF. CDR3 coding DNA: TGCAGTACACAGGGCTCCTACAATGGGCAGTTCTTC.

The gene calls are TRBV6-6 and TRBJ2-3; D possibly corresponds to TRBD2 (5 bases). With 5 bases removed from V and 5 bases from J, the gap between germline ends came to 8 bases. Germline CDR1 and CDR2: MNHNY and SVGAGI (reference sequence). The CDR3 runs 12 residues. CDR3 residues: CASSRDRDTQYF. DNA for the CDR3: TGTGCCAGCAGTCGGGATCGAGATACGCAGTATTTT.

The chain carries TRBV7-9 and TRBJ2-3, with D perhaps being TRBD1 or TRBD2 (6 bases each). V dropped 4 bases and J dropped 1 base, with 9 bases sitting between them. Per the germline V gene, CDR1 is SEHNR and CDR2 is FQNEAQ (reference sequence). This CDR3 region has 14 residues. The CDR3 coding sequence is TGTGCCAGCAGCTCGAGGGGGGGCACAGATACGCAGTATTTT. Translation: CASSSRGGTDTQYF.

Of note for this clonotype: A junction boundary mismatches the germline segment, possibly from a read error. The chain couples TRBV10-3 to TRBJ2-7, with 10 bases fitting TRBD1. Germline CDR1 ENHRY, CDR2 SYGVKD. This CDR3 has 17 residues. Here the CDR3 reads CAISTIPPGQGFSEQYF. Here the CDR3 DNA reads TGTGCCATCAGTACCATTCCCCCGGGACAGGGGTTCAGCGAGCAGTATTTC.

The chain carries TRBV5-1 and TRBJ2-6; D not resolved. V dropped 8 bases and J dropped 2 bases, with 8 bases sitting between them. The CDR3 length is 13 residues. Germline CDR1 reads SGHRS; CDR2 reads YFSETQ. CDR3 DNA sequence: TGCGCCAGTAACGACACTGGGGCCAACGTCCTGACTTTC. Translated, it gives CASNDTGANVLTF.

A remark on this clonotype: A read error may produce the germline difference seen at one junction end. V gene TRBV6-1 combines with J gene TRBJ2-6, with D uncertain. This CDR3 contains 18 residues. Germline V gene data show CDR1 as MNHNS and CDR2 as SASEGT. CDR3: CVSSEAPLQISGANVLTF. As DNA, the CDR3 is TGTGTCAGCAGTGAAGCCCCACTCCAGATCTCTGGGGCCAACGTCCTGACTTTC.

This clonotype was counted at least ten times. The chain links TRBV30 to TRBJ2-1; 7 bases align to TRBD2. This CDR3 comprises 15 residues. Germline values: CDR1 GTSNPN, CDR2 SVGIG (reference sequence). V was clipped by 0 bases and J by 1 base; unmatched bases: 3. The CDR3 region has the DNA TGTGCCTGGAGTGTCGGCGGGAGTTCCTACAATGAGCAGTTCTTC. The encoded protein is CAWSVGGSSYNEQFF.

This clonotype showed up many times. This chain uses TRBV10-3 with TRBJ2-6, with D perhaps assigned TRBD1 or TRBD2 (5 bases each). The CDR3 has 13 amino acids. Germline CDR1 is ENHRY and CDR2 is SYGVKD. Trimming shortened V by 9 bases and J by 1 base, and 7 bases separated the two germline ends. The CDR3 DNA is TGTGCCATGGGACCTTCTGGGGCCAACGTCCTGACTTTC. Translated: CAMGPSGANVLTF.

At least ten counts were recorded for this clonotype. The rearrangement uses TRBV2 and TRBJ2-5; tentatively, D is TRBD2 (5 bases). The CDR3 runs to 13 residues. The V end lost 4 bases, the J end lost 4 bases, and 10 bases lay between the germline ends. CDR1 SNHLY and CDR2 FYNNEI come from the germline V gene. The CDR3 DNA reads as TGTGCCAGCAGTGTACTCGAGGGAGAGACCCAGTACTTC. Its translation: CASSVLEGETQYF.

This clonotype was observed a few times. Germline and junction disagree at one end, which may indicate a read error. The chain links TRBV7-8 to TRBJ2-1; D is unresolved. Germline V lookup: CDR1 SGHVS, CDR2 FQNEAQ. CDR3 length: 16 residues. The CDR3 DNA sequence: TGTGCCACCTGGCGAACCCCGTCCTCTTCCTACAATGAGCAGTTTTTC. Encoded protein: CATWRTPSSSYNEQFF.

Turning to this clonotype: The final CDR3 position lacks the conserved phenylalanine or tryptophan, pointing to a likely read error. The chain uses TRBV12-3 or TRBV12-4 and TRBJ1-1, with D uncertain. This CDR3 is 14 amino acids long. CDR3 nucleotide sequence: TGTGCAAGCAGCCTAGCCCATCTTAGCACTGAAGCTTTCTTG. Its protein product is CASSLAHLSTEAFL.

In this sample, this clonotype turned up once. A much larger clone differs by one base, so this may be a read error. The chain couples TRBV5-1 to TRBJ2-7; tentative D call: TRBD1 (6 bases). Germline CDR1 and CDR2: SGHRS and YFSETQ. Trimming took 6 bases from V and 2 from J, leaving 15 bases between them. CDR3 length: 14 amino acids. CDR3 sequence (DNA): TGCGCCAGCATCCTACTACAGGGTACCTACGAGCAGTACTTC. This codes for CASILLQGTYEQYF.

This clonotype appeared a few times. This sequence may be a read error, since a much larger clone differs from it by one base. The chain has TRBV7-3 and TRBJ1-2; D possibly corresponds to TRBD1 (5 bases). From germline, CDR1 is SGHTA and CDR2 FQGTGA. This CDR3 has 14 amino acids. DNA of the CDR3: TGTGCCAGCAGCTTAGAGCCAGGGCTCTATGACTACACCTTC. It specifies CASSLEPGLYDYTF.

On this clonotype itself: Germline is not matched at one junction end, which may reflect a read error. The V gene is TRBV11-2, the J gene TRBJ2-7; 12 bases line up with TRBD2. The CDR3 is 17 residues long. The germline CDR1 and CDR2 sequences are SGHAT and FQNNGV. DNA for the CDR3: TGTGCCGGCAGCCAGGGACTAGCGGGTTCCCTTTTCTACGAGCAGTATTTC. Its translation is CAGSQGLAGSLFYEQYF.